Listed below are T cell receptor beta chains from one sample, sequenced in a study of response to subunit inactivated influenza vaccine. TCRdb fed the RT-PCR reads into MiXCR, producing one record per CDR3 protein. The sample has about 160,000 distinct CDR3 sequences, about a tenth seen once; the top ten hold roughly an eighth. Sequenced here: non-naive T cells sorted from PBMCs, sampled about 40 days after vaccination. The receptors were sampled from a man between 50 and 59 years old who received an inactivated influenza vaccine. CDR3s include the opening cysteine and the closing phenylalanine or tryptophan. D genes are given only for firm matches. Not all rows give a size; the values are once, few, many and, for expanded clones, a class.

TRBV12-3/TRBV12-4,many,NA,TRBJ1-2,CASSFRGPYGYTF,TGTGCCAGCAGTTTTAGGGGCCCCTATGGCTACACCTTC
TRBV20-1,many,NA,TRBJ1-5,CSAWDGPYSNQPQHF,TGCAGTGCCTGGGACGGACCTTATAGCAATCAGCCCCAGCATTTT
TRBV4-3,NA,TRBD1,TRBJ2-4,CASSHGDRENIQYF,TGCGCCAGCAGCCATGGCGACAGGGAAAACATTCAGTACTTC
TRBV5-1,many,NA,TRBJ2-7,CASSLFGHEQYF,TGCGCCAGCAGCTTGTTTGGTCACGAGCAGTACTTC
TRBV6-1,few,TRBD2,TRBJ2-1,CASSGLAGGYEQFF,TGTGCCAGCAGTGGACTAGCGGGGGGCTATGAGCAGTTCTTC
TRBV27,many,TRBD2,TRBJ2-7,CASSPSLSGSYEQYF,TGTGCCAGCAGTCCGAGCCTTAGCGGGAGTTACGAGCAGTACTTC
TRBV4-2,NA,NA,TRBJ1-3,CASSQVRQSLSGNTIYF,TGTGCCAGCAGCCAAGTACGCCAGAGCCTCTCTGGAAACACCATATATTTT
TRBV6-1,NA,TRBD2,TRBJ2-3,CASSETAGAYTQYF,TGTGCCAGCAGTGAAACGGCGGGAGCGTATACGCAGTATTTT
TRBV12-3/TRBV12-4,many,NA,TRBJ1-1,CASSLARLKAFF,TGTGCCAGCAGTTTAGCCAGGCTGAAAGCTTTCTTT
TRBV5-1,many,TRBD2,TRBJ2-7,CASSDGGLAGAEQYF,TGCGCCAGCAGCGACGGCGGACTAGCGGGCGCCGAGCAGTACTTC
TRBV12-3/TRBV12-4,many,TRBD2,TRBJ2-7,CASSLGLVGGVDEQYF,TGTGCCAGCAGTTTGGGACTAGTTGGTGGTGTCGACGAGCAGTACTTC
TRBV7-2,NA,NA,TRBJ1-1,CASSSSTHPTAEAFF,TGTGCCAGCAGCTCCTCAACTCACCCGACAGCTGAAGCTTTCTTT
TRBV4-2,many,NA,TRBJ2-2,CASSQELGAGELFF,TGTGCCAGCAGCCAAGAATTGGGGGCCGGGGAGCTGTTTTTT
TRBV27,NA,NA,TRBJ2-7,CASSLWDNPYEQYF,TGTGCCAGCAGTTTATGGGACAACCCCTACGAGCAGTACTTC
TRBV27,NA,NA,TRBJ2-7,CASSPSFPYEQYF,TGTGCCAGCAGCCCTTCTTTCCCATACGAGCAGTACTTC
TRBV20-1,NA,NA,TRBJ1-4,CSAADPNGEKLFF,TGCAGTGCTGCTGACCCAAATGGTGAAAAACTGTTTTTT
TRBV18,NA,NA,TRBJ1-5,CASSPFVGDQPQHF,TGTGCCAGCTCACCATTTGTGGGCGATCAGCCCCAGCATTTT
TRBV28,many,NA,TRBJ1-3,CASSFRGARSGNTIYF,TGTGCCAGCAGTTTCCGAGGGGCCCGCTCTGGAAACACCATATATTTT
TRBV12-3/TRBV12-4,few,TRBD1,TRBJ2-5,CASSSPDRGETQYF,TGTGCCAGCAGTTCGCCGGACAGGGGAGAGACCCAGTACTTC
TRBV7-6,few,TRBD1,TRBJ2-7,CASSLAPSRTGAYEQYF,TGTGCCAGCAGCTTAGCTCCCTCGAGGACAGGAGCCTACGAGCAGTACTTC
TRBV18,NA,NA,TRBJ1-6,CASSPQGPGGSYNSPLHF,TGTGCCAGCTCACCACAGGGGCCAGGTGGCTCCTATAATTCACCCCTCCACTTT
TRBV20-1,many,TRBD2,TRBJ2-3,CSPLAGGDTQYF,TGCAGTCCACTAGCGGGAGGAGATACGCAGTATTTT